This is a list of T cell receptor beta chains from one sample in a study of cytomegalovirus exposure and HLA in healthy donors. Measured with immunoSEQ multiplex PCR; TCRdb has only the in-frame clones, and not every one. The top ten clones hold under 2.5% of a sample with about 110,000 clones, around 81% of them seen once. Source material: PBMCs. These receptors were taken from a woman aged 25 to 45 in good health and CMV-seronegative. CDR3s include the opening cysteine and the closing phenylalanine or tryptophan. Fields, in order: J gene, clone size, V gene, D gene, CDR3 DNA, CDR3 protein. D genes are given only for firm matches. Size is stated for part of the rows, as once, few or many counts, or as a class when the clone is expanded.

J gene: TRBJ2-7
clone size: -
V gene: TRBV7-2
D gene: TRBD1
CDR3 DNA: TGTGCCAGCAGCTTAGCCACCGGGACAGGGTTATACGAGCAGTACTTC
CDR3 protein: CASSLATGTGLYEQYF

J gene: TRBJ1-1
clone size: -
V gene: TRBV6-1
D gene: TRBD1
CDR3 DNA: TGTGCCAGCAGTTCCGGGACAGTGAGAAACACTGAAGCTTTCTTT
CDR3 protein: CASSSGTVRNTEAFF

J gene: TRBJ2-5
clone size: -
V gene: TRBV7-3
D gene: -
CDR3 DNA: TGTGCCAGCAGTTCACAGGGGGGGCAAGAGACCCAGTACTTC
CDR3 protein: CASSSQGGQETQYF

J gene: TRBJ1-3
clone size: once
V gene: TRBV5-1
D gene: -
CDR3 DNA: TGCGCCAGCAGCCATGACAGGAGCTCTGGAAACACCATATATTTT
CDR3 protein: CASSHDRSSGNTIYF

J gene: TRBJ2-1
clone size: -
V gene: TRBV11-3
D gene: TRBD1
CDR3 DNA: TGTGCCAGCAGCTTAGGGACCTCAGGGGGCGGGAATGAGCAGTTCTTC
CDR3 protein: CASSLGTSGGGNEQFF

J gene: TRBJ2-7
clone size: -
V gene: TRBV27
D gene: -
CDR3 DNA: TGTGCCAGCAGTTTCTCCCGGGGCTACGAGCAGTACTTC
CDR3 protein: CASSFSRGYEQYF

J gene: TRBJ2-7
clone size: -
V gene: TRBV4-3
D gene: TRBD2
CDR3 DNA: TGCGCCAGCAGCCGAGGAAGCGGGAGGATCTACGAGCAGTACTTC
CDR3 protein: CASSRGSGRIYEQYF

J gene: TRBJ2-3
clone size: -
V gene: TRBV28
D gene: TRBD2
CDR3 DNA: TGTGCCAGCAGTCCGCAAGGACGCGGGAGGATGACAGATACGCAGTATTTT
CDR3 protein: CASSPQGRGRMTDTQYF

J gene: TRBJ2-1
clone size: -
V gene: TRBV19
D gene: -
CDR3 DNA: TGTGCCAGTAGTATAGAGGGGACATCCTACAATGAGCAGTTCTTC
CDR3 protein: CASSIEGTSYNEQFF

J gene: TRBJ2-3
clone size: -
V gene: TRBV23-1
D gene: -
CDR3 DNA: TGCGCCAGCAGTCAATCGGGGCGGCCCACAGATACGCAGTATTTT
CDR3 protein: CASSQSGRPTDTQYF

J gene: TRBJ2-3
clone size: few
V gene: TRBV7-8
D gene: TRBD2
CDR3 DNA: TGTGCCAGCAGCTTAAACGGGAGGGCAGATACGCAGTATTTT
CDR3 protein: CASSLNGRADTQYF

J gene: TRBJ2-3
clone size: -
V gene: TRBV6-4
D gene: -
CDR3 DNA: TGTGCCAGCAGTAGAGACCTCAAGGGAGGAAAAGATACGCAGTATTTT
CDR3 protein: CASSRDLKGGKDTQYF

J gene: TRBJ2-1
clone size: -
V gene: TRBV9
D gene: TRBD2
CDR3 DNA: TGTGCCAGCAGCGTAACTAGCGGGAGGCTCCCGGAGCAGTTCTTC
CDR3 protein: CASSVTSGRLPEQFF

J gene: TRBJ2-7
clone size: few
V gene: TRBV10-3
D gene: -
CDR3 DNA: TGTGCCATCAAAGAGACAGGCCCCTCCTACGAGCAGTACTTC
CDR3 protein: CAIKETGPSYEQYF

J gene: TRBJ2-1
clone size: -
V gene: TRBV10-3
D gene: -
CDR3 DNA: TGTGCCATCAGTGACTCACTTAGTACTAATGAGCAGTTCTTC
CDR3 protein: CAISDSLSTNEQFF

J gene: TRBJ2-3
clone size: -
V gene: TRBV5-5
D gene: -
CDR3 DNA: TGTGCCAGCAGCTTGGATTTGCGGCCCACAGATACGCAGTATTTT
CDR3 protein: CASSLDLRPTDTQYF

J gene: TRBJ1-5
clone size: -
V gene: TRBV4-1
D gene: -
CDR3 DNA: TGCGCCAGCAGCCAAGCGCTAAATCAGCCCCAGCATTTT
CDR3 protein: CASSQALNQPQHF

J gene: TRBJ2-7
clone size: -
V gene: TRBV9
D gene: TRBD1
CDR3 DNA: TGTGCCAGCAGCGTAAGCCTTGGACAGGGCTACGAGCAGTACTTC
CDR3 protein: CASSVSLGQGYEQYF

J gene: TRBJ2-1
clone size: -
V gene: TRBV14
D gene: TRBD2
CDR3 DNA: TGTGCCAGCAGCCAAGACCCACCGGGACTAGCGTTATACAATGAGCAGTTCTTC
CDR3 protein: CASSQDPPGLALYNEQFF

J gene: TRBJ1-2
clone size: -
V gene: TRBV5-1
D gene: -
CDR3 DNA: TGCGCCAGCAGCTCTAGGCCCGACGAGGATCCTTATGGCTACACCTTC
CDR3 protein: CASSSRPDEDPYGYTF

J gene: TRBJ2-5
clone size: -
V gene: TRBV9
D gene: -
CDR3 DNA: TGTGCCAGCAGCGACCCAACTGGAGAGACCCAGTACTTC
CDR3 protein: CASSDPTGETQYF

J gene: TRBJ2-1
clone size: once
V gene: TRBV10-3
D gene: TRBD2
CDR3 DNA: TGTGCCATCAGTGAGTTTGTGAGGGGTGAGACACCGGGACTAGCGGACAATGAGCAGTTCTTC
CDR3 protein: CAISEFVRGETPGLADNEQFF

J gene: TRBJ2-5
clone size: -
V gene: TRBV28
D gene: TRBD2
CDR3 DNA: TGTGCCAGCAGTTTAACCAGGCGCCTAGCGGGAGAGACCCAGTACTTC
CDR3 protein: CASSLTRRLAGETQYF

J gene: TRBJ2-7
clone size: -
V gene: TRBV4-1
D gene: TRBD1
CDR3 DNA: TGCGCCAGCAGCCATTCCTGGACAGGGGCTACCTACGAGCAGTACTTC
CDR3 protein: CASSHSWTGATYEQYF

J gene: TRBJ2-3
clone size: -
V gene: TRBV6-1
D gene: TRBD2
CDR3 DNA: TGTGCCAGCAGTGAAGGCACGACTAGCGGGAGCACAGATACGCAGTATTTT
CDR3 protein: CASSEGTTSGSTDTQYF

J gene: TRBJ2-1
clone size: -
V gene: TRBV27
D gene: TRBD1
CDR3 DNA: TGTGCCAGCAGTTCCAACCGGGACAGGGGGTCCTACAATGAGCAGTTCTTC
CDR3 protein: CASSSNRDRGSYNEQFF

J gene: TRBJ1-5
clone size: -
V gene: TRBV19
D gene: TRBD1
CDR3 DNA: TGTGCCAGTAGTACAACAGGGGGCGGCCAGCCCCAGCATTTT
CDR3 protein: CASSTTGGGQPQHF

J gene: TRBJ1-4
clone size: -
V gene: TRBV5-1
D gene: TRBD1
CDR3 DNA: TGCGCCAGCAGCGCCGCTCTCGGGACAGATTATGAAAAACTGTTTTTT
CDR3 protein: CASSAALGTDYEKLFF

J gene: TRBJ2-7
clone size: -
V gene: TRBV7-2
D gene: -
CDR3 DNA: TGTGCCAGCAGCTTAGGGGGGGTAGAGCAGTACTTC
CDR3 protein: CASSLGGVEQYF

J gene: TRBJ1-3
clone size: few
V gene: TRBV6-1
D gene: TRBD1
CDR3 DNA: TGTGCCAGCGGGGGACAGGTTGGGAACACCATATATTTT
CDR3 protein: CASGGQVGNTIYF

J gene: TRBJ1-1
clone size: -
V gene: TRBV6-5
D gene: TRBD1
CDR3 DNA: TGTGCCAGCATAAGACAGGGTGGGTACACTGAAGCTTTCTTT
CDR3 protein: CASIRQGGYTEAFF

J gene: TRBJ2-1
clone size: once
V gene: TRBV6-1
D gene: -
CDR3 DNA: TGTGCCAGCAACGAACGGGGGTCCTACAATGAGCAGTTCTTC
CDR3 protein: CASNERGSYNEQFF

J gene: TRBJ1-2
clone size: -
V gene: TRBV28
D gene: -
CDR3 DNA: TGTGCCAGCAGTTTATTCGGGGGGCGTGCTAACTATGGCTACACCTTC
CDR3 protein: CASSLFGGRANYGYTF

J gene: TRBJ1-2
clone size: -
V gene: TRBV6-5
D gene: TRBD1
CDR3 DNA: TGTGCCAGCAGTTACCGGACAGGCTATGGCTACACCTTC
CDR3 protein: CASSYRTGYGYTF

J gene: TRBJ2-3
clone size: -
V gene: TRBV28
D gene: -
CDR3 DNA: TGTGCCACCTCCGACGAGGACTCCTACACAGATACGCAGTATTTT
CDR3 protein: CATSDEDSYTDTQYF

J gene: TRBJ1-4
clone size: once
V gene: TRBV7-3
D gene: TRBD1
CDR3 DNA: TGTGCCAGCAGCCCCCGACAGGGAGAGGGTGAAAAACTGTTTTTT
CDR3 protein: CASSPRQGEGEKLFF

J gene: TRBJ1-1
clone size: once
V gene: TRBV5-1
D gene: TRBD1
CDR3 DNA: TGCGCCAGCAGCATAGAACCCGCTGACAGGGTGAACACTGAAGCTTTCTTT
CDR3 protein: CASSIEPADRVNTEAFF

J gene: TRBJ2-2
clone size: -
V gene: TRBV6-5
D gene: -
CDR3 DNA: TGTGCCAGCAGTCGGGTTAACACCGGGGAGCTGTTTTTT
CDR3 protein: CASSRVNTGELFF